This section outlines one TCR beta chain sequence together with its context. No antigen is known for it. The CDR3 spans 14 residues. Deletions cut 4 bases from V and 10 bases from J, with 17 bases between. Germline V lookup: CDR1 MNHNY, CDR2 SVGAGI (reference sequence). The sample is drawn from a study of identical twins. In TCRdb, the 5' RACE reads were re-called with MiXCR into one record per CDR3 protein. The repertoire has 1.5 million or so distinct CDR3 sequences, about 32% of them found once; the top ten carry over 0.25%. Study outcomes and limitations: Carriage of fewer insertions was seen in abundant cord blood beta clonotypes, whereas memory repertoires showed none. Recombination models fit unrelated individuals' TCR alpha sharing but underestimated twins'. Interpretation of the results relied on cross-sectional statistical analysis and not on following the same donors.

V and J are TRBV6-6 and TRBJ2-1, with D uncertain. This TCR derives from a newborn girl in good health. Specimen: cord blood. The CDR3, as DNA: TGTGCCAGCAGTTTTGGCCAGCCCCCGGCGGAGCAGTTCTTC. It encodes CASSFGQPPAEQFF.